This is a list of T cell receptor beta chains from one sample in a study of blood T cell repertoires in COVID-19. This table comes from immunoSEQ multiplex PCR, and its TCRdb copy is limited to in-frame clones, with some not included. The sample has 350,000 to 450,000 clones; 85% are singletons. Sequences were obtained from peripheral blood. Receptors originate from a woman between 18 and 30 years old with acute or convalescent COVID-19. Each CDR3 is given with its conserved first and last residue. The order of the fields is clone size, CDR3 length, J gene, D gene, V gene, CDR3 DNA, CDR3 protein. A D gene is named only where the DNA matches it firmly. Expanded clones are given a class, and other clones once, few, many or no size at all.

- 13 TRBJ1-1 - TRBV5-1 TGCGCCAGCAGCTTGACCCAGGGAACTGAAGCTTTCTTT CASSLTQGTEAFF
- 16 TRBJ2-3 TRBD2 TRBV3-1/TRBV3-2 TGTGCCAGCAGCCAAGCTCAGGCTAGCGGAACAGATACGCAGTATTTT CASSQAQASGTDTQYF
once 15 TRBJ1-2 TRBD1 TRBV25-1 TGTGCCAGCAGTGAAAGTGCAGGGGGCGGCTATGGCTACACCTTC CASSESAGGGYGYTF
- 15 TRBJ2-2 TRBD2 TRBV7-3 TGTGCCAGCAGCTTTTCGACTAGCAGAACCGGGGAGCTGTTTTTT CASSFSTSRTGELFF
- 16 TRBJ2-3 TRBD2 TRBV9 TGTGCCAGCAGCCTCAGGACTAGCGGGACCACAGATACGCAGTATTTT CASSLRTSGTTDTQYF
- 14 TRBJ2-1 - TRBV19 TGTGCCAGTAGGGCCCCTACTAGAGGCAATGAGCAGTTCTTC CASRAPTRGNEQFF
- 19 TRBJ2-1 TRBD2 TRBV9 TGTGCCAGCAGCGTAGTTGGACTAGCGGGAGCAAGCTCCTACAATGAGCAGTTCTTC CASSVVGLAGASSYNEQFF
- 15 TRBJ1-1 - TRBV6-5 TGTGCCAGCAGTTACCTCGGGTCCTTGAACACTGAAGCTTTCTTT CASSYLGSLNTEAFF
- 14 TRBJ2-1 TRBD2 TRBV7-2 TGTGCCAGCAAACTAGCGGGAGTTTCAAATGAGCAGTTCTTC CASKLAGVSNEQFF
- 15 TRBJ1-3 TRBD1 TRBV5-4 TGTGCCAGCAGCTCTCCCGGGACAGGGGGAAACACCATATATTTT CASSSPGTGGNTIYF
- 12 TRBJ2-7 - TRBV19 TGTGCCAGTAGCCCCGGGATTTACGAGCAGTACTTC CASSPGIYEQYF
- 17 TRBJ1-5 - TRBV19 TGTGCCAGTAGTATTGGAGGGCTAGGTTATAGCAATCAGCCCCAGCATTTT CASSIGGLGYSNQPQHF
- 13 TRBJ1-4 TRBD1 TRBV19 TGTGCCAGTGCAGGACAGGGGGGTGAAAAACTGTTTTTT CASAGQGGEKLFF
- 15 TRBJ2-3 TRBD1 TRBV6-5 TGTGCCAGCACTCCGACAGGGACCTACACAGATACGCAGTATTTT CASTPTGTYTDTQYF
- 16 TRBJ2-7 - TRBV19 TGTGCCAGTAGTATGACCTTCCGGGATGCCTACTACGAGCAGTACTTC CASSMTFRDAYYEQYF
- 17 TRBJ2-5 TRBD1 TRBV19 TGTGCCAGTAGTCCCGAGACAGGGGGCCCTTCCCAAGAGACCCAGTACTTC CASSPETGGPSQETQYF
few 15 TRBJ2-1 TRBD2 TRBV7-2 TGTGCCAGCAGCTTAGGGGCTAGCGGGAGTAATGAGCAGTTCTTC CASSLGASGSNEQFF
- 12 TRBJ1-2 - TRBV7-9 TGTGCCAGCAGCCCGGGAAGCGATGGCTACACCTTC CASSPGSDGYTF
- 15 TRBJ2-2 - TRBV28 TGTGCCAGCAGTTTCCACACCCCGAACACCGGGGAGCTGTTTTTT CASSFHTPNTGELFF
- 15 TRBJ1-2 - TRBV6-5 TGTGCCAGCAGTTACGGAATGCAGGGTCAGGCTGGCTACACCTTC CASSYGMQGQAGYTF
- 13 TRBJ2-2 - TRBV7-8 TGTGCCAGCAGAGGACACCACACCGGGGAGCTGTTTTTT CASRGHHTGELFF
- 18 TRBJ1-2 TRBD1 TRBV6-7 TGTGCCAGCAGTCACTCTACGCCGGGACAGGGGCGATGCTATGGCTACACCTTC CASSHSTPGQGRCYGYTF
few 13 TRBJ1-5 - TRBV27 TGTGCCAGCAGCGCAGTAAGCAATCAGCCCCAGCATTTT CASSAVSNQPQHF
- 15 TRBJ2-7 - TRBV9 TGTGCCAGCAGCGCCGAGAGCGCCAGCTCCTACGAGCAGTACTTC CASSAESASSYEQYF
- 12 TRBJ1-2 - TRBV6-5 TGTGCCAGCAGCTTGGGGCTGGGAGGCTACACCTTC CASSLGLGGYTF
- 15 TRBJ1-5 - TRBV19 TGTGCCAGTAGTATATCCCAGAATAGCAATCAGCCCCAGCATTTT CASSISQNSNQPQHF
- 17 TRBJ2-1 TRBD2 TRBV5-5 TGTGCCAGCAGCTTGGCCCCACTAGCGGGAGGGATCAATGAGCAGTTCTTC CASSLAPLAGGINEQFF
- 16 TRBJ2-3 TRBD2 TRBV6-5 TGTGCCAGCAGTTTTGGGACTAGCGGGGGGGCAGATACGCAGTATTTT CASSFGTSGGADTQYF
few 17 TRBJ1-1 - TRBV14 TGTGCCAGCAGCCAAATCCGAGGAGGGGTATGGAACACTGAAGCTTTCTTT CASSQIRGGVWNTEAFF
- 14 TRBJ2-7 TRBD2 TRBV9 TGTGCCAGCAGCGTGGGACTAGCGCCCTACGAGCAGTACTTC CASSVGLAPYEQYF
- 16 TRBJ1-5 TRBD1 TRBV24-1 TGTGCCACCAGTGATAAAACAGGGGATCTATATCAGCCCCAGCATTTT CATSDKTGDLYQPQHF
- 13 TRBJ2-3 - TRBV24-1 TGTGCCACCAGTGAACCCGGGAAGGATACGCAGTATTTT CATSEPGKDTQYF
- 13 TRBJ2-4 - TRBV19 TGTGCCAGTATGTACGGTGACAAAAACATTCAGTACTTC CASMYGDKNIQYF
once 13 TRBJ2-7 TRBD1 TRBV2 TGTGCCAGCAACGCCGGGACAGGGATAAAGCAGTACTTC CASNAGTGIKQYF
- 14 TRBJ1-2 - TRBV3-1/TRBV3-2 TGTGCCAGCAGCCAAGCGACAGTTAACTATGGCTACACCTTC CASSQATVNYGYTF
- 13 TRBJ2-7 - TRBV6-5 TGTGCCAGCAGTCCGGAAGGGGTGGGGGAGCAGTACTTC CASSPEGVGEQYF
- 14 TRBJ1-1 - TRBV13 TGTGCCAGCAGCGCGTCAGGGAACAACACTGAAGCTTTCTTT CASSASGNNTEAFF
- 13 TRBJ2-3 - TRBV9 TGTGCCAGCAGCCGCGCCCAAACAGATACGCAGTATTTT CASSRAQTDTQYF
- 11 TRBJ2-7 - TRBV30 TGTGCCTGGAGTGGACAGCGCGAGCAGTACTTC CAWSGQREQYF
- 15 TRBJ1-1 TRBD1 TRBV4-1 TGCGCCAGCAGCCGCAGACAGGGACCGAACACTGAAGCTTTCTTT CASSRRQGPNTEAFF
- 15 TRBJ2-1 TRBD2 TRBV9 TGTGCCAGCAGCGTAGATAGCGGGGGGGGCAATGAGCAGTTCTTC CASSVDSGGGNEQFF
few 17 TRBJ2-4 - TRBV3-1/TRBV3-2 TGTGCCAGCAGCCACGGTCTTTACTACAGGGCCAAAAACATTCAGTACTTC CASSHGLYYRAKNIQYF
- 13 TRBJ2-7 TRBD1 TRBV12-3/TRBV12-4 TGTGCCAGCAGCATACCGACAGGGAACGAGCAGTACTTC CASSIPTGNEQYF
- 12 TRBJ2-7 - TRBV4-1 TGCGCCAGCAGCCAAAAGGGGAACGAGCAGTACTTC CASSQKGNEQYF
once 16 TRBJ1-4 TRBD1 TRBV6-5 TGTGCCAGCAGTTACTCCGAGGGGGCTGGGAATGAAAAACTGTTTTTT CASSYSEGAGNEKLFF